Detailed here is one T cell receptor (beta chain). Its target is not known. The CDR3 runs to 15 residues. The V gene lost 7 bases and the J gene lost 0 bases, with 10 bases spanning the gap. In germline, CDR1 is WSHSY, CDR2 SAAADI. Amplified TCR beta CDR3 regions came from RNA transcripts. When the TCR CDR3 underwent first-round RT-PCR, the HTBI primer set was used. TCRdb reprocessed the multiplex PCR reads with MiXCR, giving one entry per CDR3 protein. The sample yields about 480,000 distinct CDR3 sequences, under 15% seen once. These data come from a study of T cells in Graves' hyperthyroidism and ophthalmopathy. Findings and limits, study-wide: Blood shared most expanded thyroid clonotypes above 0.001.

Each patient was aged 18 to 65 and had newly diagnosed hyperthyroidism of under 2 months' duration. Out of over 7.5 ml of fresh peripheral blood came the PBMCs. The sequencing input was blood. The clonotype comes from a woman in her late teens or twenties with Graves' hyperthyroidism. V and J are TRBV10-2 and TRBJ2-6, with D possibly TRBD2 on 5 matching bases. CDR3 DNA: TGCGCCAGCATGCGGGCCCGCTCTGGGGCCAACGTCCTGACTTTC. This sequence encodes CASMRARSGANVLTF.